The present T cell receptor beta chain was sequenced within a study of T cells in Graves' hyperthyroidism and ophthalmopathy. Findings of the study overall: Most clonotypes that expanded in the thyroid above 0.001 also showed up in blood.

This CDR3 spans 18 amino acids. Trimming took 6 bases from V and 0 from J, leaving 20 bases between them. Germline V CDR1 and CDR2: LNHDA, SQIVND (reference sequence). The investigators amplified TCR beta CDR3 regions from RNA transcripts. The TCR CDR3 was amplified in a first-round RT-PCR using the HTBI primer set. TCRdb independently ran MiXCR on the multiplex PCR reads; one entry per CDR3 protein. This table has 310,000 or so distinct CDR3 sequences, over 15% appearing once. Inclusion characteristics of ophthalmopathy patients comprised a Clinical Activity Score of at least 3, a NOSPECS grade of at least 4, and duration under 3 months. Concerning this clonotype itself: Its antigen remains unidentified.

Sequencing input: blood. This chain uses TRBV19 with TRBJ1-4; no definite D call. This TCR came from a woman between 55 and 75 years old with Graves' ophthalmopathy. CDR3 amino acids: CASRRELSSIPTNEKLFF. CDR3 in DNA: TGTGCCAGTAGACGCGAACTCTCCTCCATACCAACTAATGAAAAACTGTTTTTT.